One T cell receptor beta chain is described in this entry. No antigen is known for it. RNA transcripts were the template for amplifying TCR beta CDR3 regions. The HTBI primer set was used in a first-round RT-PCR of the TCR CDR3. MiXCR, run by TCRdb on the multiplex PCR reads, gives a single entry per CDR3 protein. Counted here are about 610,000 distinct CDR3 sequences, just over 45% occurring once; the ten biggest clones make up about 7.8%. Patients were excluded because of uncontrolled infection, other autoimmune disease, pregnancy or lactation. This specimen comes from a study of T cells in Graves' hyperthyroidism and ophthalmopathy. Whole-study findings and limits: Ophthalmopathy got predicted by the model a median approximately 6 months before its onset.

The germline V and J ends were trimmed by 8 bases and 4 bases, with 17 bases remaining between them. The length of the CDR3 is 14 residues. The germline CDR1 and CDR2 sequences are MNHEY and SMNVEV (reference sequence). This TCR derives from a woman under 30 with Graves' hyperthyroidism. The material sequenced was peripheral blood or thyroid tissue (not recorded which). The chain combines TRBV27 with TRBJ1-2; D gene ambiguous. In DNA form, the CDR3 reads TGTGCCAGCGGACTATCCAGCTTGGGCTATGGCTACACCTTC. This gives the protein CASGLSSLGYGYTF.